Shown below are 28 T cell receptor beta chains from a single sample sequenced in a study of cytomegalovirus exposure and HLA in healthy donors. Primers: 60 Vbeta forward and 13 Jbeta reverse. Measured with immunoSEQ multiplex PCR; TCRdb has only the in-frame clones, and not every one. This table has roughly 180,000 clones, about four fifths appearing once. The sequencing sample was made of PBMCs. Every receptor here comes from a man aged 25-45 years in good health and CMV-seropositive.

V usage is TRBV5-4 and J usage is TRBJ2-1, with 11 positions matching TRBD2. The CDR3 extends over 15 amino acids. Trimming at V came to 5 bases and at J to 8 bases, leaving 9 bases not matched to a gene. In germline, CDR1 is SGHNT, CDR2 YYREEE (reference sequence). CDR3 in amino acids: CASRTTSGSGDEQFF. CDR3 DNA sequence: TGTGCCAGCAGGACCACTAGCGGGAGCGGCGATGAGCAGTTCTTC.

This rearrangement joins TRBV11-3 to TRBJ2-5; 12 bases line up with TRBD2. Germline CDR1 reads SGHNT; CDR2 reads YENEEA. The CDR3 has 18 residues. Trimming took 4 bases from V and 5 from J; bases not matched to a gene: 14. In DNA form, the CDR3 reads TGTGCCAGCAGCTCCGCGATACTAGCGGGGGGTGGACGGGAGACCCAGTACTTC. It codes for CASSSAILAGGGRETQYF.

This clone was detected only a few times. V usage is TRBV5-6 and J usage is TRBJ2-1, with TRBD2 matching 10 bases. Germline V gene data show CDR1 as SGHDT and CDR2 as YYEEEE. This CDR3 has 16 amino acids. J gave up 3 bases and V 3 bases, and 6 bases lay outside the gene matches. Written as DNA, the CDR3 is TGTGCCAGCAGCTACCTAGCGGGGGCCATCTACAATGAGCAGTTCTTC. This encodes CASSYLAGAIYNEQFF.

This clone was detected a few times. The rearrangement joins TRBV7-9 to TRBJ1-2; 9 bases line up with TRBD1. Per the germline V gene, CDR1 is SEHNR and CDR2 is FQNEAQ (reference sequence). The CDR3 is made up of 12 amino acids. V trimming: 4 bases; J trimming: 7 bases; junction bases outside the gene matches: 1. CDR3 sequence reads: CASSWDRAGYTF. The CDR3 DNA is TGTGCCAGCAGCTGGGACAGGGCTGGCTACACCTTC. Variable domain in full (rest from reference TRBV7-9 and TRBJ1-2): DTGVSQNPRHKITKRGQNVTFRCDPISEHNRLYWYRQTLGQGPEFLTYFQNEAQLEKSRLLSDRFSAERPKGSFSTLEIQRTEQGDSAMYLCASSWDRAGYTFGSGTRLTVV.

This chain links TRBV4-2 with TRBJ2-7; D gene unclear. This CDR3 has 14 residues. Germline values: CDR1 LGHNA, CDR2 YNFKEQ. Trimming shortened V by 1 base and J by 0 bases, and 7 bases separated the two germline ends. The chain's CDR3 is CASSQAESSYEQYF. The CDR3 DNA reads as TGTGCCAGCAGCCAAGCAGAAAGCTCCTACGAGCAGTACTTC.

V is TRBV11-3 and J is TRBJ2-7; D ambiguous. Germline V gene data show CDR1 as SGHNT and CDR2 as YENEEA. V was shortened by 1 base and J by 2 bases, with 6 bases between the two germline ends. This CDR3 contains 13 residues. The CDR3 spells CASSLVYTYEQYF. The CDR3 DNA sequence: TGTGCCAGCAGCTTAGTATACACCTACGAGCAGTACTTC.

The CDR3 nucleotides read TGTGCCAGCAGCTTAGCGAGCATGGGTCGGGAGCCCAGTTACTGGGACACTGAAGCTTTCTTT. This encodes CASSLASMGREPSYWDTEAFF. J is TRBJ1-1 and V is TRBV7-8; no reliable D call. The CDR3 is made up of 21 amino acids. Looked up from germline, CDR1 is SGHVS and CDR2 is FQNEAQ. Trimming left V 0 bases short and J 3 bases short, with 29 bases between.

The CDR3 DNA reads as TGTGCCAGCAGCGTAGATCTGGGAGGAGGCGAGCAGTACTTC. Translating gives CASSVDLGGGEQYF. V is TRBV9 and J is TRBJ2-7; D might be TRBD2 (6 bases). Germline V gives CDR1 SGDLS, CDR2 YYNGEE. The CDR3 spans 14 residues. The V and J ends lost 0 bases and 6 bases respectively, with 13 bases between them.

The rearrangement links TRBV6-1 to TRBJ1-2, with 9 bases aligning to TRBD1. This CDR3 has 12 amino acids. Looked up from germline, CDR1 is MNHNS and CDR2 is SASEGT. The junction had 6 bases not matched to a gene; V was cut back by 8 bases and J by 8 bases. CDR3 bases: TGTGCCAGCGGGGACAGGGTTAGAGGCTACACCTTC. It translates to CASGDRVRGYTF.

The chain joins TRBV7-2 to TRBJ2-7, with 10 bases that match TRBD2. Unmatched junction bases numbered 16, after V lost 5 bases and J lost 6 bases. CDR3 length: 17 amino acids. Germline values: CDR1 SGHTA, CDR2 FQGNSA. This CDR3 reads CASSQGDWASGSTEQYF. The CDR3 DNA sequence: TGTGCCAGCAGCCAAGGGGATTGGGCTAGCGGGAGTACCGAGCAGTACTTC.

This clone occurred once. V and J are TRBV6-4 and TRBJ2-1; 8 bases align to TRBD2. The junction had 4 bases not matched to a gene; V was cut back by 6 bases and J by 0 bases. This CDR3 contains 15 residues. Germline V lookup: CDR1 MRHNA, CDR2 SNTAGT. The CDR3 nucleotides read TGTGCCAGCAGGGGACTAGTCCACTCCTACAATGAGCAGTTCTTC. Its translation: CASRGLVHSYNEQFF.

In this sample, this clone turned up a few times. The chain is built from TRBV29-1 and TRBJ1-5; D remains unclear. V was shortened by 4 bases and J by 2 bases, with 6 bases between the two germline ends. The CDR3 loop spans 12 amino acids. CDR1 is SQVTM and CDR2 is ANQGSEA in the germline V gene. The CDR3 loop is CSVGSRNQPQHF. In nucleotides, the CDR3 is TGCAGCGTTGGTAGTCGCAATCAGCCCCAGCATTTT.

The chain employs TRBV7-9 and TRBJ2-1, with D perhaps matching TRBD1 (6 bases). The germline CDR1 and CDR2 sequences are SEHNR and FQNEAQ (reference sequence). Trimming removed 1 base from V and 2 bases from J, with 18 bases in between. The CDR3 is made up of 18 amino acids. The DNA for the CDR3 is TGTGCCAGCAGCTTAGTGTCTCTTAAAGAGGGGGCCTACAATGAGCAGTTCTTC. Its translation is CASSLVSLKEGAYNEQFF.

The chain carries TRBV9 and TRBJ2-5, with TRBD1 matching over 11 bases. The V segment lost 3 bases and the J segment 5 bases; nucleotides outside the gene matches: 9. Germline V gene data show CDR1 as SGDLS and CDR2 as YYNGEE. The length of the CDR3 is 16 residues. The CDR3 here is CASSAPGQGVRETQYF. The DNA of the CDR3 is TGTGCCAGCAGCGCTCCGGGACAGGGGGTTAGGGAGACCCAGTACTTC.

The V and J genes are TRBV7-8 and TRBJ2-7, with 7 bases identical to TRBD2. This CDR3 contains 16 residues. V dropped 1 base and J dropped 7; count of bases not matched to a gene: 13. CDR1 is SGHVS, CDR2 FQNEAQ, per germline. CDR3 nucleotides: TGTGCCAGCAGCTTAGGTCGGGACTACCGCTCTGGGGAGCAGTACTTC. The encoded protein is CASSLGRDYRSGEQYF.

This clone showed up just a few times. The chain recombines TRBV6-6 with TRBJ1-2, with TRBD1 matching 7 bases. The length of the CDR3 is 15 residues. V lost 7 bases and J lost 2; bases outside the gene matches: 10. Germline CDR1 MNHNY, CDR2 SVGAGI (reference sequence). The CDR3 DNA is TGTGCCAGCACTCACGCTACAGGGGAAAACTATGGCTACACCTTC. Its protein product is CASTHATGENYGYTF.

This clone was observed a handful of times. The V call is TRBV9, the J call TRBJ2-2, with 10 bases aligning to TRBD1. Germline V gene sequence: CDR1 SGDLS, CDR2 YYNGEE. Trimming cost V 5 bases and J 6 bases; bases outside gene matches: 7. The CDR3 contains 15 residues. CDR3 region: CASSGTGEFAGELFF. DNA of the CDR3: TGTGCCAGCAGTGGGACAGGGGAATTTGCCGGGGAGCTGTTTTTT.

V usage is TRBV19 and J usage is TRBJ2-4; 8 positions agree with TRBD2. CDR1 is LNHDA, CDR2 SQIVND, per germline (reference sequence). The CDR3 runs to 16 residues. Unmatched junction bases numbered 11, after V lost 6 bases and J lost 4 bases. In DNA, the CDR3 is TGTGCCAGTAGGAGCGGGCTAGCGGGCGTTAAAAACATTCAGTACTTC. This translates into CASRSGLAGVKNIQYF.

V usage is TRBV19 and J usage is TRBJ2-2, with D unresolved. The germline V and J ends were trimmed by 7 bases and 1 base, with 10 bases remaining between them. From germline, CDR1 is LNHDA and CDR2 SQIVND (reference sequence). The length of the CDR3 is 14 residues. DNA of the CDR3: TGTGCCAGTACCCCGCGCGGGAACACCGGGGAGCTGTTTTTT. Translated: CASTPRGNTGELFF.

This chain joins TRBV2 and TRBJ2-7; D uncertain. V dropped 2 bases and J dropped 0 bases, with 8 bases sitting between them. This CDR3 is 14 amino acids long. CDR1 is SNHLY and CDR2 is FYNNEI in the germline V gene. For the CDR3, the DNA is TGTGCCAGCAGTGAACGGTTTCACTCCTACGAGCAGTACTTC. Protein product: CASSERFHSYEQYF.

V gene TRBV5-1 combines with J gene TRBJ2-1; TRBD2 matches 8 bases. This CDR3 comprises 16 residues. J lost 4 bases, V lost 0 bases, and 6 bases had no gene match. Germline V gene sequence: CDR1 SGHRS, CDR2 YFSETQ. The CDR3 bases are TGCGCCAGCAGCTTGGCCGCGACTAGCGCGTACAATGAGCAGTTCTTC. It encodes CASSLAATSAYNEQFF.

In its sample, this clone was seen once. One end of the junction fails to match germline, which may point to a read error. This chain joins TRBV7-9 and TRBJ2-5, with D maybe TRBD2 (6 bases). Germline V gene lookup returns CDR1 SEHNR and CDR2 FQNEAQ (reference sequence). The CDR3 loop spans 15 amino acids. CDR3 region: CSSSPSAAGIETQYF. CDR3 in DNA: TGTTCCAGCAGCCCGTCGGCGGCGGGAATTGAGACCCAGTACTTC.

The chain couples TRBV7-9 to TRBJ1-1; 9 bases agree with TRBD1. The CDR3 spans 13 residues. The germline V gene encodes CDR1 SEHNR and CDR2 FQNEAQ (reference sequence). The V and J ends lost 2 bases and 11 bases, in that order; junction bases with no gene match: 6. CDR3 DNA: TGTGCCAGCAGCTTAACCCGGACAGGGGTTGCTTTCTTT. Residues: CASSLTRTGVAFF.

This clone was counted a single time. The chain uses TRBV11-3 and TRBJ1-6; a possible D gene is TRBD1 (6 bases). V was trimmed by 1 base and J by 8 bases, leaving 12 bases between them. Germline assignment: CDR1 SGHNT and CDR2 YENEEA. The CDR3 runs to 15 residues. CDR3 DNA: TGTGCCAGCAGCTTAGCCGGACAGAATTATTCACCCCTCCACTTT. It codes for CASSLAGQNYSPLHF.

The rearrangement joins TRBV7-8 to TRBJ2-7, with D tentatively TRBD2 (6 bases). The CDR3 contains 15 residues. Per germline, CDR1 SGHVS and CDR2 FQNEAQ. With 4 bases removed from V and 0 bases from J, the gap between germline ends came to 13 bases. Written as DNA, the CDR3 is TGTGCCAGCAGCTGGGAACTAGCTTCCTCCTACGAGCAGTACTTC. Its protein product is CASSWELASSYEQYF.

This sequence joins TRBV19 and TRBJ1-1; 12 nucleotides align to TRBD1. The length of the CDR3 is 15 residues. Germline CDR1 and CDR2: LNHDA and SQIVND (reference sequence). The V gene end was trimmed by 6 bases and the J gene end by 4 bases; junction bases not matched to a gene: 6. The DNA of the CDR3 is TGTGCCAGTAGGGGACAGGGGGCGGCAGTCACTGAAGCTTTCTTT. It specifies CASRGQGAAVTEAFF.

Notes on this clone: An end of the junction differs from the germline gene, which may be a read error. This chain joins TRBV7-9 and TRBJ1-1; TRBD1 aligns across 7 bases. Germline lookup yields CDR1 SEHNR and CDR2 FQNEAQ (reference sequence). The CDR3 covers 18 residues. CDR3 nucleotide sequence: TGTTCCAGCAGCCTCACAGCCCCGGGACAGTCCGTGAACACTGAAGCTTTCTTT. This codes for CSSSLTAPGQSVNTEAFF.

This clone has a handful of counts. The genes are TRBV7-2 and TRBJ1-1; 9 nucleotides align to TRBD1. Germline V gene lookup returns CDR1 SGHTA and CDR2 FQGNSA. V was pared by 4 bases and J by 7 bases, with 7 bases of the junction left unmatched. The CDR3 consists of 14 residues. CDR3 region: CASSSYRGQVEAFF. In DNA form, the CDR3 reads TGTGCCAGCAGCTCTTACAGGGGGCAGGTTGAAGCTTTCTTT. Supplemented by reference TRBV7-2 and TRBJ1-1, the full variable domain reads GAGVSQSPSNKVTEKGKDVELRCDPISGHTALYWYRQSLGQGLEFLIYFQGNSAPDKSGLPSDRFSAERTGGSVSTLTIQRTQQEDSAVYLCASSSYRGQVEAFFGQGTRLTVV.